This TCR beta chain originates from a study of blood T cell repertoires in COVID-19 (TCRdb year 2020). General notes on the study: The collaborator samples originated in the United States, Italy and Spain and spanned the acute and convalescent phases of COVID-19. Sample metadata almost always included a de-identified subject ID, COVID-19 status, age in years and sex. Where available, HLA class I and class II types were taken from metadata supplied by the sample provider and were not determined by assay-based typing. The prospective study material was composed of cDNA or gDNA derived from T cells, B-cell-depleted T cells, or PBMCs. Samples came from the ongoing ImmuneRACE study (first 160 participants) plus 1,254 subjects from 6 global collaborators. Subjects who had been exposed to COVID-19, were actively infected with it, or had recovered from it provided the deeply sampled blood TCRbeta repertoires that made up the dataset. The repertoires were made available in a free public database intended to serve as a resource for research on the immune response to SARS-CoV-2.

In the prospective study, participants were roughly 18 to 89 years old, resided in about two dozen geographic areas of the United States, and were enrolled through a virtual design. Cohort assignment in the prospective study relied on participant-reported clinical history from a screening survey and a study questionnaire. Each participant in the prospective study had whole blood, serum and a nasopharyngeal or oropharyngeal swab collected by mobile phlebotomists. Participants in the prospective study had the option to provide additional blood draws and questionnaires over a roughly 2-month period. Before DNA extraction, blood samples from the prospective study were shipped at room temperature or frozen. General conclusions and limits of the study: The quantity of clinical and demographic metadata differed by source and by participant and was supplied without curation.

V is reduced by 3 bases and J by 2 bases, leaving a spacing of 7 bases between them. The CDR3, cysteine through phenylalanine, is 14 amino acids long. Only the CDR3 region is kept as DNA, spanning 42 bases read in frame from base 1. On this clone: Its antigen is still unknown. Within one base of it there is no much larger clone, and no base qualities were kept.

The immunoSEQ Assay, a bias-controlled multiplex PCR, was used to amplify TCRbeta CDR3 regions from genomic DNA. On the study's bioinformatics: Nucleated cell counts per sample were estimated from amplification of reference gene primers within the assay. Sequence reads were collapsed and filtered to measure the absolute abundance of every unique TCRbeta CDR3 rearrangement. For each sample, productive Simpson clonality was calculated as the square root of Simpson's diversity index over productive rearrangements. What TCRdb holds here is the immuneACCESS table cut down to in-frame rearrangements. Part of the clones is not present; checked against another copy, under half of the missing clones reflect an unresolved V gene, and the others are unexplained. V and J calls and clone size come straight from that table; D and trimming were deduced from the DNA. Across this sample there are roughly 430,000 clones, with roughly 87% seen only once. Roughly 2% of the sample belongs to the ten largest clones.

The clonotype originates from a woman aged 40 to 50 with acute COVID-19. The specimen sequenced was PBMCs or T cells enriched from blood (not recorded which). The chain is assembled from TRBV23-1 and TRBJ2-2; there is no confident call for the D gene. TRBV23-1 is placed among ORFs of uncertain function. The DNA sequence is TGCGCCAGCAGTCATACTCGCAACACCGGGGAGCTGTTTTTT. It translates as CASSHTRNTGELFF.